This T cell receptor beta chain was profiled in a study of blood T cell repertoires in COVID-19. Study as a whole: The United States, Italy and Spain provided the acute and convalescent COVID-19 samples. The analysed material was cDNA or gDNA that came from T cells, B-cell-depleted T cells, or PBMCs.

Germline values: CDR1 GTSNPN, CDR2 SVGIG (reference sequence). V lost 3 bases to trimming and J lost 2 bases, with 7 bases between them. This CDR3 comprises 12 residues. The protocol was immunoSEQ multiplex PCR, while the TCRdb copy is restricted to in-frame clones and leaves out a portion. The table includes about 200,000 clones, around 81% detected once. Sample: peripheral blood. This sequence was found in a woman in her sixties or seventies with acute or convalescent COVID-19. This chain uses TRBV30 with TRBJ1-2, with a weak D call TRBD1 (5 bases). The CDR3 DNA follows: TGTGCCTGGAGCGGGGGGAACTATGGCTACACCTTC. Its translation is CAWSGGNYGYTF.